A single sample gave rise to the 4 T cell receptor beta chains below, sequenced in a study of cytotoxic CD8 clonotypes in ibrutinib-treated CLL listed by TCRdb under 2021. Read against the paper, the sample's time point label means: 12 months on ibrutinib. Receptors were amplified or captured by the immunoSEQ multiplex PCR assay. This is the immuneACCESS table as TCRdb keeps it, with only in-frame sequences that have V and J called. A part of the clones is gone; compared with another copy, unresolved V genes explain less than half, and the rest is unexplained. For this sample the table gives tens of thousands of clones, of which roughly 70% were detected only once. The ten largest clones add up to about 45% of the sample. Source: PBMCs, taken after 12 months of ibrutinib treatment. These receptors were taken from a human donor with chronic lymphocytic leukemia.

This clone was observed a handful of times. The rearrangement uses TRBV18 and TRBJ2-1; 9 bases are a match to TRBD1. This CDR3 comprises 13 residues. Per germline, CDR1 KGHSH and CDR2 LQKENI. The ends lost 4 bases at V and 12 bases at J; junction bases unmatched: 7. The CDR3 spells CASSLGTGNGQFF. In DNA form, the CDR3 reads TGTGCCAGCTCACTCGGGACAGGGAACGGGCAGTTCTTC. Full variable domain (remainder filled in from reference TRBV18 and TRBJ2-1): NAGVMQNPRHLVRRRGQEARLRCSPMKGHSHVYWYRQLPEEGLKFMVYLQKENIIDESGMPKERFSAEFPKEGPSILRIQQVVRGDSAAYFCASSLGTGNGQFFGPGTRLTVL.

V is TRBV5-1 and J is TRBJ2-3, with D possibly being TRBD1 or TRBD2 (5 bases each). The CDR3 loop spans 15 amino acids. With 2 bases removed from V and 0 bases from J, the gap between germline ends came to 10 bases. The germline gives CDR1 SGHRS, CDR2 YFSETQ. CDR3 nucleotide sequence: TGCGCCAGCAGCTTATGGGGGAGTAGCACAGATACGCAGTATTTT. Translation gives CASSLWGSSTDTQYF.

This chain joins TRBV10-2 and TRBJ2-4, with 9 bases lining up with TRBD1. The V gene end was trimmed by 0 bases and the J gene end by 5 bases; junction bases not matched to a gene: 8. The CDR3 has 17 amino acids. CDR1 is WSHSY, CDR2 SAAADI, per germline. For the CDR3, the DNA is TGCGCCAGCAGTGAGTCGCGGACAGGGGCTTCGGAAAACATTCAGTACTTC. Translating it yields CASSESRTGASENIQYF.

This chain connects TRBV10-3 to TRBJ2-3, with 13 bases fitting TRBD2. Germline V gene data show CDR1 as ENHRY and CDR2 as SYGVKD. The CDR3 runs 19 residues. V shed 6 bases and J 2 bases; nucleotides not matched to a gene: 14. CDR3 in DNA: TGTGCCATCAGAGCCGGACTAGCGGGAGTGGGGTCGGTCACAGATACGCAGTATTTT. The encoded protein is CAIRAGLAGVGSVTDTQYF.